These T cell receptor beta chains were read from a single sample in a study of T cell responses to AZD1222 COVID-19 vaccine. Assay used: immunoSEQ multiplex PCR; TCRdb lists only in-frame clones, some missing. The sample contains 100,000 to 150,000 clones, 80% to 90% of which appear only once. The source material was peripheral blood, sampled on day 0 of AZD1222 vaccination. The receptors shown here come from an adult in good health. Both conserved end residues are part of each CDR3. The D gene is left open where the match is weak. Part of the rows lack a size; the others show once, few, many or a class for expanded clones.

j_call,d_call,clone_size,v_call,cdr3_nt,cdr3_aa
TRBJ1-2,TRBD1,.,TRBV18,TGTGCCAGCTCACCACCGCCCAGCCTGACAGGGCTAGGCTACACCTTC,CASSPPPSLTGLGYTF
TRBJ1-6,TRBD1,.,TRBV2,TGTGCCAGCAGACCCTCGACAGGGGAGAATTCACCCCTCCACTTT,CASRPSTGENSPLHF
TRBJ2-1,.,once,TRBV9,TGTGCCAGCAGCGTAGGAGGTAGGGACAATGAGCAGTTCTTC,CASSVGGRDNEQFF
TRBJ2-3,.,.,TRBV3-1/TRBV3-2,TGTGCCAGCAGCCAAGTTCCCTCCGGTCTGCATCCTAGAGGAGATACGCAGTATTTT,CASSQVPSGLHPRGDTQYF
TRBJ1-2,.,.,TRBV7-2,TGTGCCAGCAGCTTCGAGGCCAACCCGTCCTATGGCTACACCTTC,CASSFEANPSYGYTF
TRBJ1-1,TRBD1,.,TRBV15,TGTGCCACCAGGGAGACAGGGGGCATCACTGAAGCTTTCTTT,CATRETGGITEAFF
TRBJ2-7,.,.,TRBV7-9,TGTGCCAGCAGGACAGGTCACGAGCAGTACTTC,CASRTGHEQYF
TRBJ1-6,.,.,TRBV10-2,TGCGCCAGCAGTCGAGGTGAGAGTTCACCCCTCCACTTT,CASSRGESSPLHF
TRBJ1-2,.,.,TRBV10-3,TGTGCCACCAAGCCCTTCGTAGACTATGGCTACACCTTC,CATKPFVDYGYTF
TRBJ1-5,.,.,TRBV10-2,TGCGCCAGCAGTGAGTGGGGTCAGCCCCAGCATTTT,CASSEWGQPQHF
TRBJ2-7,TRBD2,.,TRBV27,TGTGCCAGCAGTTTAATCGGGACTAGCGGCGACGAGCAGTACTTC,CASSLIGTSGDEQYF
TRBJ1-4,.,.,TRBV5-5,TGTGCCAGCAGCCCCCGAGGGGGGGAAAAACTGTTTTTT,CASSPRGGEKLFF
TRBJ2-5,.,.,TRBV30,TGTGCCTGGGAGACTAGTGAGGGGGGGACCCAGTACTTC,CAWETSEGGTQYF
TRBJ2-4,TRBD1,.,TRBV9,TGTGCCAGCAGCCCCAGGACAGGGGAGGCCAAAAACATTCAGTACTTC,CASSPRTGEAKNIQYF
TRBJ2-7,.,once,TRBV28,TGTGCCAGCGGTACTCGTGAAGGGTACGAGCAGTACTTC,CASGTREGYEQYF
TRBJ1-2,.,.,TRBV4-3,TGCGCCAGCAGCCAAGATTACGACAACGGGGACTATGGCTACACCTTC,CASSQDYDNGDYGYTF
TRBJ2-1,.,.,TRBV6-2/TRBV6-3,TGTGCCAGCAGTTACAACCGGGCCAAGAGTGAGCAGTTCTTC,CASSYNRAKSEQFF
TRBJ1-2,.,.,TRBV7-8,TGTGCCAGCAGCTTTCAGGAGTATGGCTACACCTTC,CASSFQEYGYTF
TRBJ1-4,TRBD1,.,TRBV7-9,TGTGCCAGCAGACCGGGACAGGGGAATGAAAAACTGTTTTTT,CASRPGQGNEKLFF
TRBJ1-5,.,.,TRBV7-2,TGTGCCAGCAGCCAAGGCAGGGGCGAGCAGCCCCAGCATTTT,CASSQGRGEQPQHF
TRBJ1-6,.,few,TRBV7-2,TGTGCCAGCAGCTTAGGCCCGACACCCCTCCACTTT,CASSLGPTPLHF
TRBJ2-1,.,.,TRBV27,TGTGCCAGCAGTTTATCGGGGCTAGTCGGTCCCAATGAGCAGTTCTTC,CASSLSGLVGPNEQFF
TRBJ1-5,.,.,TRBV19,TGTGCCAGTAAGGCACGAGAGAATCAGCCCCAGCATTTT,CASKARENQPQHF
TRBJ1-3,TRBD1,.,TRBV28,TGTGCCAGCAGTCCCGCGGGACAGGCAATTGGAAACACCATATATTTT,CASSPAGQAIGNTIYF
TRBJ2-4,.,.,TRBV6-5,TGTGCCAGCACCGGCGGTGGGGGTGGCATTCAGTACTTC,CASTGGGGGIQYF
TRBJ2-7,.,.,TRBV9,TGTGCCAGCAGCTCCGGAGGGACACTCTACGAGCAGTACTTC,CASSSGGTLYEQYF
TRBJ1-2,.,.,TRBV5-6,TGTGCCAGCAGCCAGGGACGGATAAGTGAATATGGCTACACCTTC,CASSQGRISEYGYTF
TRBJ1-5,.,.,TRBV6-5,TGTGCCAGCAGTTCCGACAGATACAATCAGCCCCAGCATTTT,CASSSDRYNQPQHF
TRBJ1-3,.,.,TRBV18,TGTGCCAGCTCACCACCGCTCCGCTCTGGAAACACCATATATTTT,CASSPPLRSGNTIYF
TRBJ2-7,TRBD1,once,TRBV18,TGTGCCAGCTCACCTTCCGGGACAGGGGACTACGAGCAGTACTTC,CASSPSGTGDYEQYF
TRBJ2-1,.,.,TRBV10-2,TGCGCCAGTCGTCGACCGGGGGGCCGGTACAATGAGCAGTTCTTC,CASRRPGGRYNEQFF
TRBJ1-1,TRBD1,.,TRBV19,TGTGCCAGTAGTATCCTGCCGGGACAGGGAGGGAACACTGAAGCTTTCTTT,CASSILPGQGGNTEAFF
TRBJ1-6,.,.,TRBV19,TGTGCCAGTACCATAGGGGCAGGGGTGGTGAATTCACCCCTCCACTTT,CASTIGAGVVNSPLHF
TRBJ2-7,TRBD1,.,TRBV3-1/TRBV3-2,TGTGCCAGCAGCCAACCACTAAGGAACAGGGGCGAGCAGTACTTC,CASSQPLRNRGEQYF
TRBJ2-2,TRBD2,.,TRBV9,TGTGCCAGCAGCGCCCATCACCCGGGGGGGCCGGGCACCGGGGAGCTGTTTTTT,CASSAHHPGGPGTGELFF
TRBJ2-7,.,.,TRBV7-7,TGTGCTAGCAGACTATCAGGAAATAGTATCTACGAGCAGTACTTC,CASRLSGNSIYEQYF
TRBJ2-7,.,.,TRBV10-3,TGTGCCATCAGTGAGGTCCCAGCAGGGGAAGGCGAGCAGTACTTC,CAISEVPAGEGEQYF
TRBJ2-5,.,.,TRBV4-1,TGCGCCAGCAGCCTTCTCGGACCCTTTGCCGAGACCCAGTACTTC,CASSLLGPFAETQYF
TRBJ1-2,.,.,TRBV2,TGTGCCAGCAGTGAAGCGGTGACCCGCCGCACCTTC,CASSEAVTRRTF
TRBJ1-3,.,.,TRBV9,TGTGCCAGCAGCGCCTCAGGTTCGGGAAACACCATATATTTT,CASSASGSGNTIYF
TRBJ2-2,.,.,TRBV21-1,TGTGCCAGCAGCAAGGGTGGGGTTAACACCGGGGAGCTGTTTTTT,CASSKGGVNTGELFF
TRBJ1-2,.,.,TRBV10-3,TGTGCCATCAGGAAGGAAAAGGGAGATGGCTACACCTTC,CAIRKEKGDGYTF
TRBJ2-7,.,.,TRBV6-5,TGTGCCAGCACCCAGGGATACGAGCAGTACTTC,CASTQGYEQYF
TRBJ1-1,.,.,TRBV5-6,TGTGCCAGCAGCTTGCTTTTGACAGTGAACACTGAAGCTTTCTTT,CASSLLLTVNTEAFF
TRBJ1-1,.,.,TRBV7-3,TGTGCCAGCAGCAGGGTTGAGAACACTGAAGCTTTCTTT,CASSRVENTEAFF
TRBJ2-7,.,.,TRBV2,TGTGCCAGCGGGCCCTCCGGCACCTACGAGCAGTACTTC,CASGPSGTYEQYF
TRBJ1-1,.,.,TRBV9,TGTGCCAGCTCCGATGTAGGGGTTAACTCTGAAGCTTTCTTT,CASSDVGVNSEAFF
TRBJ2-1,.,.,TRBV3-1/TRBV3-2,TGTGCCAGCAGGGCCGAGCGGGCAAGGGGATACAATGAGCAGTTCTTC,CASRAERARGYNEQFF
TRBJ2-1,.,few,TRBV9,TGTGCCAGCAGCGTAGAGTTAACTACCTACAATGAGCAGTTCTTC,CASSVELTTYNEQFF
TRBJ2-7,.,once,TRBV7-9,TGTGCCAGCAGCTCCATGCTGGGCCACGAGCAGTACTTC,CASSSMLGHEQYF
TRBJ2-1,.,.,TRBV4-3,TGCGCCAGCAGCCGTTACAGTGACTCCTACAATGAGCAGTTCTTC,CASSRYSDSYNEQFF
TRBJ2-1,TRBD2,.,TRBV9,TGTGCCAGCAGCTTTCGACTAGCAGACAATGAGCAGTTCTTC,CASSFRLADNEQFF
TRBJ1-1,.,.,TRBV7-2,TGTGCCAGCAGCTTAGTATGGGGAAGTACTGAAGCTTTCTTT,CASSLVWGSTEAFF
TRBJ1-6,TRBD1,.,TRBV9,TGTGCCAGCAGCGTAGGTGACAGGGGATCACCCCTCCACTTT,CASSVGDRGSPLHF
TRBJ1-3,.,.,TRBV20-1,TGCAGTGCTAGTTCTGGAAACACCATATATTTT,CSASSGNTIYF
TRBJ1-3,.,.,TRBV10-3,TGTGCCATCAGGGGGGGCAGAAGCTCTGGAAACACCATATATTTT,CAIRGGRSSGNTIYF